Listed below are T cell receptor beta chains from one sample, sequenced in a study of CD8 T cells in ankylosing spondylitis. TCRdb ran MiXCR on the 5' RACE reads and lists one entry per CDR3 protein. Of 700,000 to 1,000,000 distinct CDR3 sequences listed, about 10% are singletons. The sample was blood, either unsorted or a sorted T cell fraction (not recorded which). These receptors were obtained from a male donor with ankylosing spondylitis. CDR3s include the opening cysteine and the closing phenylalanine or tryptophan. D genes are given only for firm matches. Expanded clones are given a class, and other clones once, few, many or no size at all.

abundance	v_gene	len	j_gene	d_gene	CDR3aa	CDR3nt
many	TRBV20-1	15	TRBJ2-7	NA	CSASPILSAVYEQYF	TGCAGTGCTAGCCCGATACTATCTGCCGTTTACGAGCAGTACTTC
NA	TRBV4-2	16	TRBJ1-2	NA	CASSQLAGGVAYGYTF	TGTGCCAGCAGCCAACTAGCTGGGGGGGTTGCCTATGGCTACACCTTC
few	TRBV12-3/TRBV12-4	15	TRBJ2-7	TRBD1	CASSLRTGISHEQYF	TGTGCCAGCAGTTTAAGGACAGGGATCTCGCACGAGCAGTACTTC
many	TRBV12-3/TRBV12-4	14	TRBJ2-7	TRBD2	CASSGLAGFYEQYF	TGTGCCAGCAGTGGACTAGCGGGGTTCTACGAGCAGTACTTC
few	TRBV19	14	TRBJ2-1	NA	CASSTTSSYNEQFF	TGTGCCAGTAGTACGACTAGCTCCTACAATGAGCAGTTCTTC
many	TRBV5-1	12	TRBJ2-1	NA	CASSENGNEQFF	TGCGCCAGCAGCGAGAACGGCAATGAGCAGTTCTTC
NA	TRBV20-1	16	TRBJ2-7	NA	CSARGHDGVGSYEQYF	TGCAGTGCTAGAGGGCACGACGGCGTTGGCTCCTACGAGCAGTACTTC
many	TRBV7-2	16	TRBJ1-5	TRBD1	CASSLSWQGANQPQHF	TGTGCCAGCAGCTTAAGTTGGCAGGGGGCAAATCAGCCCCAGCATTTT
NA	TRBV20-1	16	TRBJ2-1	TRBD2	CSVPSGTRASHNEQFF	TGCAGTGTTCCTAGCGGGACCCGAGCGTCCCACAATGAGCAGTTCTTC
NA	TRBV12-3/TRBV12-4	18	TRBJ2-3	TRBD2	CASSFWTATSGPPDTQYF	TGTGCCAGCAGTTTCTGGACAGCGACTAGCGGGCCCCCAGATACGCAGTATTTT
few	TRBV9	13	TRBJ2-7	TRBD1	CASSTGGGYEQYF	TGTGCCAGCAGTACAGGGGGCGGCTACGAGCAGTACTTC
many	TRBV7-2	16	TRBJ2-7	NA	CASSLAANSVPYEQYF	TGTGCCAGCAGCTTAGCCGCCAACAGCGTACCCTACGAGCAGTACTTC
many	TRBV29-1	13	TRBJ2-7	TRBD1	CSVTDRVDYEQYF	TGCAGCGTTACGGACAGGGTGGACTACGAGCAGTACTTC
few	TRBV18	15	TRBJ2-5	NA	CASSLSGTDPKTQYF	TGTGCCAGCTCACTGTCCGGGACGGACCCGAAGACCCAGTACTTC
many	TRBV12-3/TRBV12-4	12	TRBJ1-6	TRBD1	CASRQGYSPLHF	TGTGCCAGCCGACAGGGGTATTCACCCCTCCACTTT
NA	TRBV20-1	12	TRBJ1-1	NA	CSAHPGVTEAFF	TGCAGTGCTCACCCCGGGGTCACTGAAGCTTTCTTT
NA	TRBV5-1	13	TRBJ1-2	NA	CASSGTPGYGYTF	TGCGCCAGCAGCGGGACGCCCGGCTATGGCTACACCTTC
NA	TRBV4-2	14	TRBJ2-1	NA	CASSPDSLSGEQFF	TGTGCCAGCAGCCCGGATTCCCTTTCGGGCGAGCAGTTCTTC
many	TRBV20-1	12	TRBJ2-7	NA	CSARGPSYEQYF	TGCAGTGCTAGGGGCCCATCCTACGAGCAGTACTTC
NA	TRBV10-3	14	TRBJ2-5	NA	CAIRGAYEEETQYF	TGTGCCATCCGGGGGGCCTACGAGGAGGAGACCCAGTACTTC
NA	TRBV7-2	14	TRBJ1-2	TRBD1	CASSLLSRGGGYTF	TGTGCCAGCAGCTTATTATCCAGGGGGGGAGGCTACACCTTC
few	TRBV7-2	14	TRBJ2-1	TRBD2	CASSLGRLAGDSFF	TGTGCCAGCAGCTTAGGGAGACTAGCGGGAGATTCCTTCTTC
few	TRBV20-1	12	TRBJ1-2	NA	CSAIFWQDSQSF	TGCAGTGCTATATTCTGGCAAGACAGTCAGTCCTTC
few	TRBV5-5	16	TRBJ1-4	NA	CASSLAGYATNEKLFF	TGTGCCAGCAGCTTGGCCGGTTATGCAACTAATGAAAAACTGTTTTTT
many	TRBV28	12	TRBJ1-2	NA	CASRDGNYGYTF	TGTGCCAGCAGGGACGGGAACTATGGCTACACCTTC
many	TRBV12-3/TRBV12-4	16	TRBJ1-6	TRBD1	CASSRTGDLYNSPLHF	TGTGCCAGCAGCCGGACAGGGGACCTTTATAATTCACCCCTCCACTTT
NA	TRBV7-2	13	TRBJ1-6	NA	CASSLIDTSPLHF	TGTGCCAGCAGCTTGATTGACACTTCACCCCTCCACTTT